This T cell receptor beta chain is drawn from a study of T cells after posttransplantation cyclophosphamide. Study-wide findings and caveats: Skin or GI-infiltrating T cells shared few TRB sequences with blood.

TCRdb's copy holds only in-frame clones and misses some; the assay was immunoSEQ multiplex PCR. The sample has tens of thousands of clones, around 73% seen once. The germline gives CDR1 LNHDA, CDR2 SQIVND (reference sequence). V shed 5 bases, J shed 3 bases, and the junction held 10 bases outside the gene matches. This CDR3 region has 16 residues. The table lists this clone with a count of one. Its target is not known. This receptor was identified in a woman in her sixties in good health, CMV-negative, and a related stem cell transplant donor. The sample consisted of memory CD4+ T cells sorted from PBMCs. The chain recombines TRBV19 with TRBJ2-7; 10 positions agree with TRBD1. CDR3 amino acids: CASSPSLRTGGYEQYF. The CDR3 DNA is TGTGCCAGTAGTCCAAGTCTGCGGACAGGGGGCTACGAGCAGTACTTC.